The 5 T cell receptor beta chains listed next were all sequenced from one sample in a study of Graves' ophthalmopathy and Graves' hyperthyroidism. RNA served as the template for amplifying TCR beta CDR3 regions. The first-round RT-PCR employed HTBI primers together with the Qiagen OneStep RT-PCR kit. A multiplex PCR was then performed as the second round. Using its own MiXCR run on the multiplex PCR reads, TCRdb lists one record per CDR3 protein. The table shows over 45,000 distinct CDR3 sequences, with about 50% occurring only once. The material sequenced was peripheral blood. All receptors come from an adult man with Graves' ophthalmopathy.

V gene TRBV19 combines with J gene TRBJ2-1; no clear D gene. With 0 bases removed from V and 8 bases from J, the gap between germline ends came to 14 bases. The CDR3 sequence is 15 residues long. Germline CDR1 reads LNHDA; CDR2 reads SQIVND (reference sequence). CDR3 residues: CASSIEASMYDEQFF. The CDR3, as DNA: TGTGCCAGTAGTATAGAGGCTAGTATGTACGATGAGCAGTTCTTC. Supplemented by reference TRBV19 and TRBJ2-1, the full variable domain reads DGGITQSPKYLFRKEGQNVTLSCEQNLNHDAMYWYRQDPGQGLRLIYYSQIVNDFQKGDIAEGYSVSREKKESFPLTVTSAQKNPTAFYLCASSIEASMYDEQFFGPGTRLTVL.

By sample share, this clonotype is medium-sized. The chain links TRBV2 to TRBJ1-5, with a tentative D call TRBD1 (6 bases). The V gene lost 6 bases and the J gene lost 4 bases, with 10 bases spanning the gap. CDR3 size: 13 residues. The germline gives CDR1 SNHLY, CDR2 FYNNEI. CDR3 protein: CASRAQGNQPQHF. The CDR3 coding sequence is TGTGCCAGCAGGGCACAGGGAAATCAGCCCCAGCATTTT.

Notes on this clonotype: This could be a read error, since a much larger clone is one nucleotide away. This CDR3 reads CASSWSCGQETQYF. In nucleotides, the CDR3 is TGTGCCAGCAGTTGGTCTTGCGGGCAAGAGACCCAGTACTTC. The rearrangement uses TRBV28 and TRBJ2-7; perhaps TRBD2 as D (5 bases). The J call may be faulty, since TRBJ2-5 better matches the DNA end. From germline, CDR1 is MDHEN and CDR2 SYDVKM. This CDR3 comprises 14 residues.

This clonotype was counted many times. The junction departs from the called germline gene at one end, perhaps through a read error. The V call is TRBV2, the J call TRBJ2-7; 12 bases match TRBD2. This CDR3 has 14 residues. Germline values: CDR1 SNHLY, CDR2 FYNNEI. DNA for the CDR3: TGTGCCAGCAGTGAAGCGACGACTAGCGGGAGCCGGGACTTC. Translation: CASSEATTSGSRDF.

V gene TRBV5-1 combines with J gene TRBJ2-1; TRBD2 agrees at 10 bases. With 7 bases clipped from V and 7 bases from J, the junction kept 11 bases outside the gene matches. Germline CDR1 reads SGHRS; CDR2 reads YFSETQ. This CDR3 is built from 15 residues. The CDR3 region has the DNA TGCGCCAGCCGTTCTTATAGCGGGGGGACTAATGAGCAGTTCTTC. Translated: CASRSYSGGTNEQFF.